This record covers a single TCR beta chain. Its antigen remains unknown. The primer mix had 60 Vbeta and 13 Jbeta primers. Sequenced by immunoSEQ multiplex PCR; TCRdb stores in-frame clones only, minus some. The sample shows roughly 160,000 clones, around 69% of them seen only once. CDR1 and CDR2 (germline): SEHNR, FQNEAQ (reference sequence). V gave up 5 bases and J gave up 0 bases, with 17 bases separating them. This CDR3 has 17 amino acids. This sample is part of a study of cytomegalovirus exposure and HLA in healthy donors. Across the whole study: The early release's HLA-typed donors yielded approximately 85 million unique TCRs.

General observations from the study: Previously analyzed data showed that most TCR beta V segments were productive at a frequency of about 87% or about 30%. The likely explanation for a cluster of highly shared sequence variants was sequencing artifact. The study had only CMV serostatus as immune exposure information.

The sample was PBMCs. This chain uses TRBV7-9 with TRBJ1-3; D is unclear. The TCR originated in a woman in her twenties or thirties in good health and CMV-seronegative. The CDR3 reads CASSPAGETLSGNTIYF. CDR3 nucleotides: TGTGCCAGCAGCCCCGCCGGGGAGACACTCTCTGGAAACACCATATATTTT.